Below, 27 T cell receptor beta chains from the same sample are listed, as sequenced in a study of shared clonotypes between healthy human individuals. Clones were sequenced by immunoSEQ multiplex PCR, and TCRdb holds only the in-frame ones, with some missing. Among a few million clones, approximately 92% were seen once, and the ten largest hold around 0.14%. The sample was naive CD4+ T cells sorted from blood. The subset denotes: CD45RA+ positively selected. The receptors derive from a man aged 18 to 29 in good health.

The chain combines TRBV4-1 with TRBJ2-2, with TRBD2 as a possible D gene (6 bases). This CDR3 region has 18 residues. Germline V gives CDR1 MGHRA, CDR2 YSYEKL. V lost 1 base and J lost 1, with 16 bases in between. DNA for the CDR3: TGCGCCAGCAGCCAAGTAGGGCGTGGGGGGAAGAACACCGGGGAGCTGTTTTTT. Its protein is CASSQVGRGGKNTGELFF.

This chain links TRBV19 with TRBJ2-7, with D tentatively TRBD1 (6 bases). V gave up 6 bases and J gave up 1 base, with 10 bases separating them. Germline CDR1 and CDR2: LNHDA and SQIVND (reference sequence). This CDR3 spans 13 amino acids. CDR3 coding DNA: TGTGCCAGTAGGGGGACACCTTCCTACGAGCAGTACTTC. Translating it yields CASRGTPSYEQYF.

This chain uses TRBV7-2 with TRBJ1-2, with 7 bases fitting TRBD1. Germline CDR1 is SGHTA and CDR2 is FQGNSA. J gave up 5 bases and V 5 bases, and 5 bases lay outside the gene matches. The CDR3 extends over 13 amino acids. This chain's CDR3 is CASSTTGTYGYTF. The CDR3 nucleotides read TGTGCCAGCAGCACGACAGGGACATATGGCTACACCTTC.

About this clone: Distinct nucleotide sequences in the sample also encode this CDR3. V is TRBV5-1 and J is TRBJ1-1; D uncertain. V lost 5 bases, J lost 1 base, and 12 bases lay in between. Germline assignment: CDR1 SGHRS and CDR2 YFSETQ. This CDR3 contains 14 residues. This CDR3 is CASSPRTPNTEAFF. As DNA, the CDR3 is TGCGCCAGCAGTCCCCGGACCCCGAACACTGAAGCTTTCTTT.

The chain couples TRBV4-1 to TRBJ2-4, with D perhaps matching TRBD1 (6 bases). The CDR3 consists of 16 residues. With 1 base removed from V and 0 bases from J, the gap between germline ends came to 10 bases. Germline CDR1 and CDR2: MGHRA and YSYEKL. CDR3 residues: CASSQGQEVAKNIQYF. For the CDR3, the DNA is TGCGCCAGCAGCCAAGGACAGGAGGTAGCCAAAAACATTCAGTACTTC.

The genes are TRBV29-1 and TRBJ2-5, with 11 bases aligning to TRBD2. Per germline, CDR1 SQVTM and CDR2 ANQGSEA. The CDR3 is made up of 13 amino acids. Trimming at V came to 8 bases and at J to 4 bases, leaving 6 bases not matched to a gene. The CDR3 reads CSILAGGRETQYF. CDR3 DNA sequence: TGCAGCATCTTAGCGGGAGGGAGAGAGACCCAGTACTTC.

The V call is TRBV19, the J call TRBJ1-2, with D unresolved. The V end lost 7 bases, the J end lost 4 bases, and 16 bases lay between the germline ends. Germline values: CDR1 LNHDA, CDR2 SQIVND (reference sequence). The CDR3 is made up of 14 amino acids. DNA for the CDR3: TGTGCCAGTACTCCGAATTTTAGCCCCTATGGCTACACCTTC. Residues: CASTPNFSPYGYTF.

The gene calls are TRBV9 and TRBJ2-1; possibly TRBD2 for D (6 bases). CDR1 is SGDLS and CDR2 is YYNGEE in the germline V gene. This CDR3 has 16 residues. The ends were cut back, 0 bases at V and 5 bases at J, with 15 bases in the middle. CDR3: CASSVELATRNNEQFF. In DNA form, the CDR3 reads TGTGCCAGCAGCGTAGAGCTAGCGACTCGTAACAATGAGCAGTTCTTC.

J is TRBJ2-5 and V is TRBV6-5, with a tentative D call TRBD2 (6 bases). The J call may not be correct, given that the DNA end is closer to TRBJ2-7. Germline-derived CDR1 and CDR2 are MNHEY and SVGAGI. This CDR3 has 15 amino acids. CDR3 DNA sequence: TGTGCCAGCAGCCCCTCATGGGAGGACTCCTACGAGCAGTACTTC. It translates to CASSPSWEDSYEQYF.

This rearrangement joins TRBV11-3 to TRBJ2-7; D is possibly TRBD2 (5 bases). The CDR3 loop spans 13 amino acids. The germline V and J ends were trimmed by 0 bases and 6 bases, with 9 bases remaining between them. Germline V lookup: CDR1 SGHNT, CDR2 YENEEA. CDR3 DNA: TGTGCCAGCAGCTTAGATAGCGCGGGCGAGCAGTACTTC. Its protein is CASSLDSAGEQYF.

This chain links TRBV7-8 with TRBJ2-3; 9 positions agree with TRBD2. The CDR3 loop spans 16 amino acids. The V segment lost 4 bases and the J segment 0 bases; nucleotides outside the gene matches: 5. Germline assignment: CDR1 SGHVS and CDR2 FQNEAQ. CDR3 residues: CASSSYSGGSTDTQYF. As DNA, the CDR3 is TGTGCCAGCAGCTCTTATAGCGGGGGAAGCACAGATACGCAGTATTTT.

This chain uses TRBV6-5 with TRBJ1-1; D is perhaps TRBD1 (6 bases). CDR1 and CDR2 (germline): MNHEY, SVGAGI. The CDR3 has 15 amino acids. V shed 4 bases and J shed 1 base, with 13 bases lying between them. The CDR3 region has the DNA TGTGCCAGCAGTTTCGGGACATGGTCGAACACTGAAGCTTTCTTT. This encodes CASSFGTWSNTEAFF.

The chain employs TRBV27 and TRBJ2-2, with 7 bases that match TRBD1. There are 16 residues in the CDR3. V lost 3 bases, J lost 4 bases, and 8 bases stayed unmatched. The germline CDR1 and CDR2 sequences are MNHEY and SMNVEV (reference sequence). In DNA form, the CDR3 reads TGTGCCAGCAGTTTTGGGAGACAGGGACGCACCGGGGAGCTGTTTTTT. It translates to CASSFGRQGRTGELFF.

The CDR3: CASSTIGQAAFPEAFF. DNA of the CDR3: TGTGCCAGTAGTACGATAGGACAGGCGGCATTCCCTGAAGCTTTCTTT. The V call is TRBV19, the J call TRBJ1-1; 7 positions match TRBD1. CDR1 and CDR2 from the germline V gene are LNHDA and SQIVND (reference sequence). The V segment lost 4 bases and the J segment 6 bases; nucleotides outside the gene matches: 14. The CDR3 spans 16 residues.

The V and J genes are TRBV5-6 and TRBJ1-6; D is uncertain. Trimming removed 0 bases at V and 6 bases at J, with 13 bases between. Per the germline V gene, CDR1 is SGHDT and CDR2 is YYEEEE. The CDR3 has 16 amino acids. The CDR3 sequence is CASSLDSRKTNSPLHF. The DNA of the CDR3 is TGTGCCAGCAGCTTGGATAGCAGGAAGACTAATTCACCCCTCCACTTT.

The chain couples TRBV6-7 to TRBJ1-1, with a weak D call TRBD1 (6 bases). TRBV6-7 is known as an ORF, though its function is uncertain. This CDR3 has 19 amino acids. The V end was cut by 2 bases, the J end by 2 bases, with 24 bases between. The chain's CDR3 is CASSYQIEGGKGLNTEAFF. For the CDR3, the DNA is TGTGCCAGCAGTTACCAGATCGAGGGGGGTAAGGGCCTTAACACTGAAGCTTTCTTT.

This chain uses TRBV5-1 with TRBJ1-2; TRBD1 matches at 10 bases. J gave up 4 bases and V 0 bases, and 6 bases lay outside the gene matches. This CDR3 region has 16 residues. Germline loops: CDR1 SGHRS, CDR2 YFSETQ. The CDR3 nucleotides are TGCGCCAGCAGCTTGGGACAGGGGGCAATTAGCTATGGCTACACCTTC. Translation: CASSLGQGAISYGYTF.

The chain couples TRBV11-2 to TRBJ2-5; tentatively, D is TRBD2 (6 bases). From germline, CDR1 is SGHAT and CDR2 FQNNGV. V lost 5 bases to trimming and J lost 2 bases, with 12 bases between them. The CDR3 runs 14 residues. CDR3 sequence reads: CASSQGGAQETQYF. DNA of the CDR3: TGTGCCAGCAGCCAGGGCGGGGCACAAGAGACCCAGTACTTC.

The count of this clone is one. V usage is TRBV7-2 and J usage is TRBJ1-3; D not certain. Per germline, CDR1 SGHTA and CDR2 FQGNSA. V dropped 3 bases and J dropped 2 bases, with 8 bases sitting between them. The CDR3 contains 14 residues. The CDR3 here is CASSFRRTGNTIYF. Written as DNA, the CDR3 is TGTGCCAGCAGCTTTAGACGGACTGGAAACACCATATATTTT.

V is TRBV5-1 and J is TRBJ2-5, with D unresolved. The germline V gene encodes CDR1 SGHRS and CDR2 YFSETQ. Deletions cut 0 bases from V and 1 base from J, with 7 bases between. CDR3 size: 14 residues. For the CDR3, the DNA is TGCGCCAGCAGCTTGGAGTACAGCCAAGAGACCCAGTACTTC. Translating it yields CASSLEYSQETQYF.

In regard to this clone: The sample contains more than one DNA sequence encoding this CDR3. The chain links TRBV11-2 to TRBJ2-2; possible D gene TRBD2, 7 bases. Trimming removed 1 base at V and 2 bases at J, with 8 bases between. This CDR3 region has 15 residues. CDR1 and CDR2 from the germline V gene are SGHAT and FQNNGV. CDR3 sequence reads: CASSLAGGNTGELFF. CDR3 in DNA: TGTGCCAGCAGCTTAGCGGGGGGCAACACCGGGGAGCTGTTTTTT.

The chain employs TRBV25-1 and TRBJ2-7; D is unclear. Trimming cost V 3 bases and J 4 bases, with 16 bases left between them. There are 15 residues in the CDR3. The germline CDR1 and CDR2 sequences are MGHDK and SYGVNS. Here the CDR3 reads CASSDLSLGHYEQYF. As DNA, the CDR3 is TGTGCCAGCAGTGATCTCTCTCTTGGCCATTACGAGCAGTACTTC.

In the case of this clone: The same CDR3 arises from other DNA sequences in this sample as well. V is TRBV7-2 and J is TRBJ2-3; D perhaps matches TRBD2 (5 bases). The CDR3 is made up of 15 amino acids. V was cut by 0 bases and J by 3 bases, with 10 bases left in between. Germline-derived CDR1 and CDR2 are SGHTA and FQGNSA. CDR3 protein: CASSLAGVATDTQYF. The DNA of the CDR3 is TGTGCCAGCAGCTTAGCGGGAGTGGCTACAGATACGCAGTATTTT.

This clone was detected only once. This chain's CDR3 is CASSISGAIAEQYF. DNA for the CDR3: TGTGCCAGTAGCATATCCGGGGCCATTGCTGAGCAGTACTTC. The chain carries TRBV19 and TRBJ2-7, with D perhaps TRBD1 or TRBD2 (5 bases each). The germline V and J ends were trimmed by 6 bases and 7 bases, with 19 bases remaining between them. Germline CDR1 reads LNHDA; CDR2 reads SQIVND (reference sequence). The CDR3 sequence is 14 residues long.

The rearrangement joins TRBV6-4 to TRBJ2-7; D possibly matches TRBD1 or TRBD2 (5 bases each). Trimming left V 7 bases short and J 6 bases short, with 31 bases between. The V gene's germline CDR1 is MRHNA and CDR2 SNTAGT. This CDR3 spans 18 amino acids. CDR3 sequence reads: CASIRSTEGIGLPREQYF. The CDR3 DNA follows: TGTGCCAGCATCCGAAGTACCGAGGGGATCGGCCTCCCGCGCGAGCAGTACTTC.

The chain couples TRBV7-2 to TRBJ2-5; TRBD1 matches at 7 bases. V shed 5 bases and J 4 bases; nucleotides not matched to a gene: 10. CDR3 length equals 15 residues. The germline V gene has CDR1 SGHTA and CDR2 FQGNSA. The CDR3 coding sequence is TGTGCCAGCAGCCAGAGACAGGGAAGGACAGAGACCCAGTACTTC. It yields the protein CASSQRQGRTETQYF.

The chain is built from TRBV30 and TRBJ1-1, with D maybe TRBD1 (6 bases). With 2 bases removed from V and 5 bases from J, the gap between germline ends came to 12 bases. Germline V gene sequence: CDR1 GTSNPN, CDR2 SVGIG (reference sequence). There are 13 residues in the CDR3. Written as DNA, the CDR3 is TGTGCCTGGAGTTTTATAGGGGGGACTGAAGCTTTCTTT. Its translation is CAWSFIGGTEAFF.